Described below is a single TCR beta chain sequence and its context. This specimen comes from a study of preoperative IRX-2 immunotherapy in early breast cancer. This CDR3 is built from 16 residues. In germline, CDR1 is SGHRS, CDR2 YFSETQ. V lost 0 bases and J lost 7; bases outside the gene matches: 6. Treatment denoted: preoperative locoregional IRX-2 cytokine immunotherapy. Preoperative locoregional IRX-2 cytokine immunotherapy was tested in the phase Ib source study. Only in-frame clones appear in the TCRdb table, and some are missing; sequencing was by immunoSEQ multiplex PCR. Here the sample spans about 42,000 clones, approximately 75% being singletons.

This specimen was tumor tissue, taken after IRX-2 immunotherapy. The sequence came from a human donor with breast cancer. The rearrangement links TRBV5-1 to TRBJ2-2, with 10 bases matching TRBD2. The CDR3 reads CASSLAVAGGGGELFF. The DNA of the CDR3 is TGCGCCAGCAGCTTGGCAGTAGCGGGAGGTGGCGGGGAGCTGTTTTTT. Variable domain in full (rest from reference TRBV5-1 and TRBJ2-2): KAGVTQTPRYLIKTRGQQVTLSCSPISGHRSVSWYQQTPGQGLQFLFEYFSETQRNKGNFPGRFSGRQFSNSRSEMNVSTLELGDSALYLCASSLAVAGGGGELFFGEGSRLTVL.